The 6 T cell receptor beta chains below were found in one sample sequenced in a study of blood T cells in healthy people across ages. Primed by a sample-barcoded 5' primer and a J-beta primer mix, a second PCR proceeded for roughly 7 to 11 cycles. From the 5' RACE reads, TCRdb called clonotypes with MiXCR, one entry per CDR3 protein. The sample has 1.5 million or so distinct CDR3 sequences, 40% to 50% seen once. The sample comprised blood. These receptors all come from a woman younger than 30 in good health.

CDR3 DNA sequence: TGTGCCAGCAGTGAAGCGGAGACAGGGCCTTATCAGCCCCAGCATTTT. Translating it yields CASSEAETGPYQPQHF. V and J are TRBV6-1 and TRBJ1-5; 7 bases fit TRBD1. J gave up 5 bases and V 0 bases, and 7 bases lay outside the gene matches. The germline gives CDR1 MNHNS, CDR2 SASEGT. The CDR3 contains 16 residues.

Concerning this clonotype itself: A junction boundary mismatches the germline segment, possibly from a read error. The chain couples TRBV20-1 to TRBJ2-7; D call uncertain. The CDR3 has 10 amino acids. Germline V gene sequence: CDR1 DFQATT, CDR2 SNEGSKA (reference sequence). The CDR3 protein is CSALNYKQYF. As DNA, the CDR3 is TGCAGTGCGCTTAACTACAAGCAGTACTTC.

This clonotype was recorded a few times. The chain uses TRBV5-1 and TRBJ2-5; a weak D match, TRBD2 (6 bases). CDR1 SGHRS and CDR2 YFSETQ come from the germline V gene. V lost 0 bases to trimming and J lost 3 bases, with 12 bases between them. The CDR3 has 15 residues. The CDR3 is CASSLAISGKETQYF. As DNA, the CDR3 is TGCGCCAGCAGCTTGGCAATTAGCGGAAAAGAGACCCAGTACTTC.

The J gene is TRBJ2-7, the V gene TRBV20-1; TRBD2 matches at 14 bases. The CDR3 has 16 residues. Trimming removed 6 bases from V and 2 bases from J; junction bases left unmatched: 9. Germline values: CDR1 DFQATT, CDR2 SNEGSKA (reference sequence). Here the CDR3 reads CSASGGLAGVTYEQYF. In nucleotides, the CDR3 is TGCAGTGCCAGTGGGGGACTAGCGGGGGTAACCTACGAGCAGTACTTC.

This chain links TRBV6-5 with TRBJ2-7, with a possible D match to TRBD1 (5 bases). V lost 5 bases and J 1 base, leaving 12 bases between the germline ends. Germline CDR1 MNHEY, CDR2 SVGAGI. This CDR3 spans 14 amino acids. The CDR3 nucleotides are TGTGCCAGCAGTCCCTCCCGACAGTCCTACGAGCAGTACTTC. This translates into CASSPSRQSYEQYF.

Worth noting for this clonotype: Mismatch with germline at one junction end may stem from a read error. This CDR3 reads CARSGVTRLYNEQFF. The CDR3 bases are TGTGCCAGGAGTGGGGTTACCCGTCTCTACAATGAGCAGTTCTTC. The genes are TRBV30 and TRBJ2-1; D is ambiguous. This CDR3 has 15 amino acids. CDR1 is GTSNPN and CDR2 is SVGIG in the germline V gene (reference sequence).